The rows below give T cell receptor beta chains drawn from one sample of a study of identical twins. TCRdb recomputed calls from the 5' RACE reads with MiXCR, one row per CDR3 protein. The sample lists around 230,000 distinct CDR3 sequences, about 6.7% occurring once. The data also belong to a second study, concerning T cells expressing NK-cell markers.

The sample taken for sequencing was CD8+ T cells sorted from blood. These receptors were collected from a young woman in good health. The CDR3 runs from the conserved cysteine through the conserved F or W. The D gene is left open where the match is weak. Part of the rows lack a size; the others show once, few, many or a class for expanded clones.

TRBV30,TRBJ2-3,NA,NA,TGTGCCTGGAGTCTATACGGGAGTGGTGCAGATACGCAGTATTTT,CAWSLYGSGADTQYF
TRBV14,TRBJ2-1,NA,NA,TGTGCCAGCAGCCAAGATCCAGGAAGTTACTATGAGCAGTTCTTC,CASSQDPGSYYEQFF
TRBV7-2,TRBJ1-1,many,NA,TGTGCCAGCAGCCCCTGGACGGGCATGAACACTGAAGCTTTCTTT,CASSPWTGMNTEAFF
TRBV3-1,TRBJ1-5,few,NA,TGTGCCAGCAGCCCGACGGGGACTGGCAGCAATCAGCCCCAGCATTTT,CASSPTGTGSNQPQHF
TRBV19,TRBJ1-1,NA,NA,TGTGCCAGTAGTATCTTCCCCGGGGATGAAGCTTTCTTT,CASSIFPGDEAFF
TRBV4-1,TRBJ1-2,NA,TRBD1,TGCGCCAGCAGCCAAGTCGGGACAGGGGTCCCGAACTATGGCTACACCTTC,CASSQVGTGVPNYGYTF
TRBV15,TRBJ1-2,NA,NA,TGTGCCACCAGCGAGGTCAGGGGCCCCTATGGCTACACCTTC,CATSEVRGPYGYTF
TRBV3-1,TRBJ2-2,NA,TRBD1,TGTGCCAGCAGCCTCCGGGACAGGGGGCGCGGGCCCGGGGAGCTGTTTTTT,CASSLRDRGRGPGELFF
TRBV20-1,TRBJ2-5,NA,NA,TGCAGTGCCGTTTTCGGACGGTACCAAGAGACCCAGTACTTC,CSAVFGRYQETQYF
TRBV10-3,TRBJ2-7,NA,TRBD2,TGTGCCATCAGCCAAGCGGGAGAAAAATACGAGCAGTACTTC,CAISQAGEKYEQYF
TRBV18,TRBJ2-4,NA,NA,TGTGCCAGCTCACCACCGCATCTAGCCAAAAACATTCAGTACTTC,CASSPPHLAKNIQYF
TRBV7-6,TRBJ2-3,NA,NA,TGTGCCAGCAGCTTAGGGACTTACCTCACAGATACGCAGTATTTT,CASSLGTYLTDTQYF
TRBV6-5,TRBJ2-7,few,TRBD1,TGTGCCAGCAGTTACTCGGGGCCAGGGGGCTACGAGCAGTACTTC,CASSYSGPGGYEQYF
TRBV7-7,TRBJ2-5,NA,NA,TGTGCCAGCAGCCCGTCGCGGGCCCCCGATGGAGAGACCCAGTACTTC,CASSPSRAPDGETQYF
TRBV6-5,TRBJ1-1,few,TRBD1,TGTGCCAGCAGCAGTGACAGGGGGGCTTTCTTT,CASSSDRGAFF
TRBV7-9,TRBJ2-1,few,TRBD2,TGTGCCAGCACCGACACACTAGCGGCCAATGAGCAGTTCTTC,CASTDTLAANEQFF
TRBV2,TRBJ2-7,NA,TRBD2,TGTGCCAGCAGTCAGACTAGCGGGACCGATTACGAGCAGTACTTC,CASSQTSGTDYEQYF
TRBV4-3,TRBJ2-5,many,NA,TGCGCCAGCAGCCAAGATCGACAGATCCGGGAGACCCAGTACTTC,CASSQDRQIRETQYF
TRBV20-1,TRBJ2-1,few,TRBD2,TGCAGTGCTAGAGATCGATATTCTAGCGGGAGGGCCATCGGCCATGAGCAGTTCTTC,CSARDRYSSGRAIGHEQFF
TRBV28,TRBJ2-3,many,TRBD2,TGTGCCAGCGGAGGGACTAGAGGCACAGATACGCAGTATTTT,CASGGTRGTDTQYF
TRBV18,TRBJ1-3,few,NA,TGTGCCAGCTCACCAAGGGATCCAGGGCCTTCCTCTGGAAACACCATATATTTT,CASSPRDPGPSSGNTIYF
TRBV4-3,TRBJ2-1,many,NA,TGCGCCAGCAGCCAAGTACGGGCCGGGGGGCCTTACAATGAGCAGTTCTTC,CASSQVRAGGPYNEQFF
TRBV2,TRBJ1-4,many,NA,TGTGCCATCCACTTGGTTGGCGAAAAACTGTTTTTT,CAIHLVGEKLFF
TRBV4-3,TRBJ2-3,NA,NA,TGCGCCAGCAGCCAAGATCCGGGGGCCACAGATACGCAGTATTTT,CASSQDPGATDTQYF
TRBV10-3,TRBJ2-1,many,NA,TGTGCCATCAGTGAGGCGGAACCCTACAATGAGCAGTTCTTC,CAISEAEPYNEQFF
TRBV9,TRBJ2-1,many,TRBD2,TGTGCCAGCAGCGTATGGGTAGCGGGAGGATCGGATGAGCAGTTCTTC,CASSVWVAGGSDEQFF
TRBV15,TRBJ1-1,few,NA,TGTGCCACCAGCAGACCCCTTGAGGAAGCTTTCTTT,CATSRPLEEAFF
TRBV20-1,TRBJ2-7,NA,TRBD2,TGCAGTGCTAGCGTCCTAGCGGCCTACGAGCAGTACTTC,CSASVLAAYEQYF
TRBV6-2/TRBV6-3,TRBJ1-1,many,NA,TGTGCCAGCAGTGAGGGCTGGAACACTGAAGCTTTCTTT,CASSEGWNTEAFF
TRBV2,TRBJ2-4,few,NA,TGTGCCAGCCTATTCGGCAGGCAGTACTTC,CASLFGRQYF
TRBV3-1,TRBJ1-1,few,TRBD1,TGTGCCAGCAGGCACAGGGGGTGGAACACTGAAGCTTTCTTT,CASRHRGWNTEAFF
TRBV5-1,TRBJ2-3,many,NA,TGCGCCAGCAGCTTACAATTAAGCACAGATACGCAGTATTTT,CASSLQLSTDTQYF
TRBV7-3,TRBJ2-3,few,NA,TGTGCCAGCAGCTTAATCGGCACACCCACAGATACGCAGTATTTT,CASSLIGTPTDTQYF
TRBV7-2,TRBJ1-6,NA,TRBD1,TGTGCCAGCAGCTTAGTTACAGGGGGCGATTCACCCCTCCACTTT,CASSLVTGGDSPLHF
TRBV2,TRBJ2-1,few,TRBD2,TGTGCCAGCAGTGAAAACCCGTCCCTAGCGGGGGGCCTTTTCAATGAGCAGTTCTTC,CASSENPSLAGGLFNEQFF
TRBV5-1,TRBJ1-1,many,NA,TGCGCCAGCAGCATTCGGTCCGTGAACACTGAAGCTTTCTTT,CASSIRSVNTEAFF
TRBV20-1,TRBJ2-1,few,NA,TGCAGTGCTCCTACAGAGCCCGGCTCCTACAATGAGCAGTTCTTC,CSAPTEPGSYNEQFF
TRBV6-2/TRBV6-3,TRBJ2-1,few,TRBD2,TGTGCCAGCAGTTACTCGATTTCGTCTCGGGAGGGCCCCTCCTACAATGAGCAGTTCTTC,CASSYSISSREGPSYNEQFF
TRBV28,TRBJ2-5,NA,NA,TGTGCCAGCATATTCGGGGAGACCCAGTACTTC,CASIFGETQYF
TRBV7-9,TRBJ2-1,NA,NA,TGTGCCAGCAGCTTAGACGGACGGAGTGGGCATGAGCAGTTCTTC,CASSLDGRSGHEQFF
TRBV7-8,TRBJ2-1,many,TRBD2,TGTGCCAGCAGCATTTCGACTAGCGGGAGAGTCAATGAGCAGTTCTTC,CASSISTSGRVNEQFF
TRBV6-5,TRBJ2-7,NA,TRBD2,TGTGCCAGCAGTTACTCTCGGACTAGCGGGGAATACGAGCAGTACTTC,CASSYSRTSGEYEQYF
TRBV11-1,TRBJ2-7,NA,NA,TGTGCCAGCAGTTTGCAAGGGGGGAGGACAACCTACGAGCAGTACTTC,CASSLQGGRTTYEQYF
TRBV20-1,TRBJ2-1,few,TRBD2,TGCAGTGCGACTAGCGGGAGAAGCAATGAGCAGTTCTTC,CSATSGRSNEQFF
TRBV6-2/TRBV6-3,TRBJ2-7,many,TRBD2,TGTGCCAGCAGCTTCGATCTAGCGGGGGTCTACGAGCAGTACTTC,CASSFDLAGVYEQYF
TRBV7-9,TRBJ2-7,NA,NA,TGTGCCAGCAGCTTAGACCCGGATTACGAGCAGTACTTC,CASSLDPDYEQYF
TRBV29-1,TRBJ1-2,few,NA,TGCAGCGTTGAAGAGTACCATACTAACTATGGCTACACCTTC,CSVEEYHTNYGYTF
TRBV7-9,TRBJ2-7,NA,TRBD1,TGTGCCAGCAGCTTACCTCTCGGACAGGCGACCTCCTACGATCAGTACTTC,CASSLPLGQATSYDQYF
TRBV6-2/TRBV6-3,TRBJ2-7,many,NA,TGTGCCAGCAGTACCCTTCCGTCCGAGCAGTACTTC,CASSTLPSEQYF
TRBV4-1,TRBJ2-7,few,TRBD1,TGCGCCAGCAGCCTCCGGACAGGAACCTACGAGCAGTACTTC,CASSLRTGTYEQYF